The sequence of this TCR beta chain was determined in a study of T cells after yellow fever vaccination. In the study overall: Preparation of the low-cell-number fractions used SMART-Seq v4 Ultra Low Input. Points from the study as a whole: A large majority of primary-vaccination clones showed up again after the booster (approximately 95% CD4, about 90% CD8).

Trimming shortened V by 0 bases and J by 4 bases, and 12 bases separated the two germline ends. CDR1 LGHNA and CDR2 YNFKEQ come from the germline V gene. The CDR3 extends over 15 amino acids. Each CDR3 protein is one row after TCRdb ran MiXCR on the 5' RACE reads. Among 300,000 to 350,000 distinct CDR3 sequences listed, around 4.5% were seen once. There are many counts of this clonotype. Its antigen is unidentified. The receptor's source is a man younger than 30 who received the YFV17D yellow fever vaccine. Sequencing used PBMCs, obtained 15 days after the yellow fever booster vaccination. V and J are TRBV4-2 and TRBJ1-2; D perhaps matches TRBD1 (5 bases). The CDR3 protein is CASSQDGGFAYGYTF. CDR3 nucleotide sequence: TGTGCCAGCAGCCAAGATGGGGGGTTCGCCTATGGCTACACCTTC.